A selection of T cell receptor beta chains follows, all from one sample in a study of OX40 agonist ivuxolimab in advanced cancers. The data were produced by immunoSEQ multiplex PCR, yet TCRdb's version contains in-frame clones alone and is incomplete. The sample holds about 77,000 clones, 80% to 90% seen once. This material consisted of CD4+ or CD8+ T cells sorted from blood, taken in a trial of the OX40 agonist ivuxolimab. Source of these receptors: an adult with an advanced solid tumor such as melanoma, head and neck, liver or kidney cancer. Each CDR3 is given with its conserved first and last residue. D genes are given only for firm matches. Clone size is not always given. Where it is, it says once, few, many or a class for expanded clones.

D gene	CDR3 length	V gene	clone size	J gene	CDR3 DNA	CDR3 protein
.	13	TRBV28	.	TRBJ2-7	TGTGCCAGCAGTTCAGACCCCTCATACGAGCAGTACTTC	CASSSDPSYEQYF
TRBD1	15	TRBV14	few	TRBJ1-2	TGTGCCAGCAGCCGAGCGGGGACAGGGGGTATTGGCTACACCTTC	CASSRAGTGGIGYTF
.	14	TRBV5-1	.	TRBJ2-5	TGCGCCAGCAGCTTGGGGTACCAAGGGGAGACCCAGTACTTC	CASSLGYQGETQYF
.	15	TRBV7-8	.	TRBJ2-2	TGTGCCAGCAGCTTAATGGGACAGAACACCGGGGAGCTGTTTTTT	CASSLMGQNTGELFF
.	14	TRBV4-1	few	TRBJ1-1	TGCGCCAGCAGCCAAGCGGGTGTGAACACTGAAGCTTTCTTT	CASSQAGVNTEAFF
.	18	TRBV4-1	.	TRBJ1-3	TGCGCCAGCAGCCAAGGAATGGCGAGAGGGAAGGATGGAAACACCATATATTTT	CASSQGMARGKDGNTIYF
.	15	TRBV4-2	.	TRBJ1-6	TGTGCCAGCAGCCCCCCTGGGGGTGGGAATTCACCCCTCCACTTT	CASSPPGGGNSPLHF
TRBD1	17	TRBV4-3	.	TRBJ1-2	TGCGCCAGCAGCCAAGAGGCAGGGGGCACGCATAACTATGGCTACACCTTC	CASSQEAGGTHNYGYTF
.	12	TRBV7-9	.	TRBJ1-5	TGTGCCAGCAGCTTTGGGGATCAGCCCCAGCATTTT	CASSFGDQPQHF
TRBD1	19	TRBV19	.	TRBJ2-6	TGTGCCAGTACCTCGGCCAGGGACAGATTTTTCTCTGGGGCCAACGTCCTGACTTTC	CASTSARDRFFSGANVLTF
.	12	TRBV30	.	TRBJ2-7	TGTGCCTGGAGGTCCAACTCCTACGAGCAGTACTTC	CAWRSNSYEQYF
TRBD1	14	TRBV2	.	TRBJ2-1	TGTGCCAGCAGTGCCGGGACAGTGCGGAATGAGCAGTTCTTC	CASSAGTVRNEQFF
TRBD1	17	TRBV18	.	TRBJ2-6	TGTGCCAGCTCACCGGGACAGGGCTACTCTGGGGCCAACGTCCTGACTTTC	CASSPGQGYSGANVLTF
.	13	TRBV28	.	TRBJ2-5	TGTGCCAGCTATGCAAAGGGGCCCGAGACCCAGTACTTC	CASYAKGPETQYF
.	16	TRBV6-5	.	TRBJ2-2	TGTGCCAGCAGTTACTCGATCAACATTCCCACCGGGGAGCTGTTTTTT	CASSYSINIPTGELFF
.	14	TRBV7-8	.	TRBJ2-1	TGTGCCAGCAGCTTATCGGCGTCTACCCGGCGGCAGTTCTTC	CASSLSASTRRQFF
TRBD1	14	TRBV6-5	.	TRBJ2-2	TGTGCCAGCAGCAGACAGGGAACCACCGGGGAGCTGTTTTTT	CASSRQGTTGELFF